Listed below are T cell receptor beta chains from one sample, sequenced in a study of T cell repertoires in cytomegalovirus infection. These receptors' antigens are unknown. TCRdb analysed the reads with MiXCR anew, one entry per CDR3 protein. The profile covers roughly 500,000 distinct CDR3 sequences, with 42% appearing a single time and about two fifths taken by the ten largest. The starting material was cultured PBMCs, obtained from culture after CMV antigen stimulation. The receptors were sampled from a human donor in good health (CMV status not recorded). Some clones in this sample may be carry-over from other donors' samples. The CDR3 runs from the conserved cysteine through the conserved F or W. A D gene is named only where the DNA matches it firmly. Rows may omit the clone size; those that give it use once, few, many or a size class.

j_call: TRBJ1-1
clone_size: few
d_call: .
v_call: TRBV5-6
cdr3_nt: TGTGCCAGCAGCGTGGATTTTGGGGACACCATGAACACTGAAGCTTTCTTT
cdr3_aa: CASSVDFGDTMNTEAFF

j_call: TRBJ2-2
clone_size: .
d_call: .
v_call: TRBV6-2/TRBV6-3
cdr3_nt: TGTGCCAGCAGGGCCCCCGGCGGGCCCGGGGAGCTGTTTTTT
cdr3_aa: CASRAPGGPGELFF

j_call: TRBJ2-1
clone_size: .
d_call: .
v_call: TRBV5-1
cdr3_nt: TGCGCCAGCAGCCCCCGTGAACTCCTATATGAGCAGTTCTTC
cdr3_aa: CASSPRELLYEQFF

j_call: TRBJ2-7
clone_size: .
d_call: TRBD2
v_call: TRBV7-6
cdr3_nt: TGTGCCAGCAGCGACCGACTAGCGGCCTTCGACGAGCAGTACTTC
cdr3_aa: CASSDRLAAFDEQYF

j_call: TRBJ2-1
clone_size: .
d_call: .
v_call: TRBV7-2
cdr3_nt: TGTGCCAGCAGCTTCACGTCGGGGCGGAGATACAATGAGCAGTTCTTC
cdr3_aa: CASSFTSGRRYNEQFF

j_call: TRBJ2-1
clone_size: few
d_call: TRBD1
v_call: TRBV7-2
cdr3_nt: TGTGCCAGCAGCCCTAACCTGGTGGGGACAGGGTGGAGTGAGCAGTTCTTC
cdr3_aa: CASSPNLVGTGWSEQFF

j_call: TRBJ2-1
clone_size: many
d_call: TRBD2
v_call: TRBV7-8
cdr3_nt: TGTGCCAGCAGCCAGGAGATAGCGGGGCGAAATGAGCAGTTCTTC
cdr3_aa: CASSQEIAGRNEQFF

j_call: TRBJ2-1
clone_size: .
d_call: TRBD2
v_call: TRBV6-1
cdr3_nt: TGTGCCAGCAGACGGGGGACTAGCGGGAGGTTGGATGAGCAGTTCTTC
cdr3_aa: CASRRGTSGRLDEQFF

j_call: TRBJ2-1
clone_size: .
d_call: TRBD2
v_call: TRBV12-3/TRBV12-4
cdr3_nt: TGTGCCAGCAGCGACACTAGCGGGGGGGGAGGCAGTGAGCAGTTCTTC
cdr3_aa: CASSDTSGGGGSEQFF

j_call: TRBJ2-1
clone_size: .
d_call: .
v_call: TRBV5-5
cdr3_nt: TGTGCCAGCAGCTTGACCGGTGGTCTTGAGCAGTTCTTC
cdr3_aa: CASSLTGGLEQFF

j_call: TRBJ1-4
clone_size: .
d_call: TRBD1
v_call: TRBV25-1
cdr3_nt: TGTGCCAGCAGTGAAGACAGGGGGCTGATTGAAAAACTGTTTTTT
cdr3_aa: CASSEDRGLIEKLFF

j_call: TRBJ2-5
clone_size: few
d_call: TRBD2
v_call: TRBV7-2
cdr3_nt: TGTGCCAGCAGCCAAACCCTGCCGGCGGGAGGGCGGGAAGATTGGACCCAGTACTTC
cdr3_aa: CASSQTLPAGGREDWTQYF

j_call: TRBJ2-3
clone_size: .
d_call: .
v_call: TRBV20-1
cdr3_nt: TGCAGTGCTGTCCTGGGTGATACGCAGTATTTT
cdr3_aa: CSAVLGDTQYF

j_call: TRBJ1-2
clone_size: .
d_call: TRBD1
v_call: TRBV19
cdr3_nt: TGTGCCAGTAGTATTCTGGCGCTACCGGGACAGAAGTCTACTTCCAATGGCTACACCTTC
cdr3_aa: CASSILALPGQKSTSNGYTF

j_call: TRBJ2-5
clone_size: .
d_call: .
v_call: TRBV5-6
cdr3_nt: TGTGCCAGCACCGAAAACTCAGGGATAGAGACCCAGTACTTC
cdr3_aa: CASTENSGIETQYF

j_call: TRBJ2-6
clone_size: .
d_call: .
v_call: TRBV7-2
cdr3_nt: TGTGCCAGCAGCAGTCGCGGTGGGGCCAACGTCCTGACTTTC
cdr3_aa: CASSSRGGANVLTF

j_call: TRBJ2-7
clone_size: .
d_call: TRBD2
v_call: TRBV12-3/TRBV12-4
cdr3_nt: TGTGCCAGCACCCCCGGACTAGCGGGAGTAGACGAGCAGTACTTC
cdr3_aa: CASTPGLAGVDEQYF

j_call: TRBJ1-1
clone_size: .
d_call: .
v_call: TRBV7-6
cdr3_nt: TGTGCCAGCAGCTTCGAGTATAGCACTGAAGCTTTCTTT
cdr3_aa: CASSFEYSTEAFF

j_call: TRBJ2-1
clone_size: .
d_call: TRBD2
v_call: TRBV24-1
cdr3_nt: TGTGCCACCAGTGAAAGCGGGAGTCGCCACAATGAGCAGTTCTTC
cdr3_aa: CATSESGSRHNEQFF

j_call: TRBJ1-4
clone_size: few
d_call: .
v_call: TRBV4-1
cdr3_nt: TGCGCCAGCAGCCAAGGAGAAGGGGCTTCCTATGAAAAACTGTTTTTT
cdr3_aa: CASSQGEGASYEKLFF

j_call: TRBJ1-4
clone_size: .
d_call: .
v_call: TRBV7-8
cdr3_nt: TGTGCCAGCAGCTTAGGGGGGGCAGAACTGTTTTTT
cdr3_aa: CASSLGGAELFF

j_call: TRBJ2-3
clone_size: .
d_call: .
v_call: TRBV11-2
cdr3_nt: TGTGCCAGCAGCTTATCTTCGCCGCAGTATTTT
cdr3_aa: CASSLSSPQYF

j_call: TRBJ2-1
clone_size: few
d_call: .
v_call: TRBV2
cdr3_nt: TGTGCCAGCAGTGCCTGGGGTGAGCAGTTCTTC
cdr3_aa: CASSAWGEQFF

j_call: TRBJ1-6
clone_size: .
d_call: .
v_call: TRBV7-8
cdr3_nt: TGTGCCAGCAGCTTAAGGTCCCTATTCTCACCCCTCCACTTT
cdr3_aa: CASSLRSLFSPLHF

j_call: TRBJ2-5
clone_size: few
d_call: .
v_call: TRBV7-8
cdr3_nt: TGTGCCAGCAGCTCTGAGGGGTTCCAAGAGACCCAGTACTTC
cdr3_aa: CASSSEGFQETQYF

j_call: TRBJ1-5
clone_size: few
d_call: .
v_call: TRBV6-2/TRBV6-3
cdr3_nt: TGTGCCAGCAGTTACTCGATGAGGCCCCAGCATTTT
cdr3_aa: CASSYSMRPQHF

j_call: TRBJ2-1
clone_size: few
d_call: .
v_call: TRBV7-9
cdr3_nt: TGTGCCAGCAGCCGGGCCCTCGGGACACCCTCCTACAATGAGCAGTTCTTC
cdr3_aa: CASSRALGTPSYNEQFF

j_call: TRBJ1-1
clone_size: .
d_call: .
v_call: TRBV19
cdr3_nt: TGTGCCAGTAGTATTGAGGCGGGAATGAACACTGAAGCTTTCTTT
cdr3_aa: CASSIEAGMNTEAFF

j_call: TRBJ2-5
clone_size: few
d_call: .
v_call: TRBV6-2/TRBV6-3
cdr3_nt: TGTGCCAGCGCGACCGACTACGGAGTGACCCAGTACTTC
cdr3_aa: CASATDYGVTQYF

j_call: TRBJ1-5
clone_size: .
d_call: TRBD1
v_call: TRBV20-1
cdr3_nt: TGCAGTGCTAGAGATCCCACAGGGGAGTACAATCAGCCCCAGCATTTT
cdr3_aa: CSARDPTGEYNQPQHF

j_call: TRBJ2-3
clone_size: few
d_call: .
v_call: TRBV6-1
cdr3_nt: TGTGCCAGCAGTCCCTGGGCCGGCAGAGATACGCAGTATTTT
cdr3_aa: CASSPWAGRDTQYF

j_call: TRBJ2-3
clone_size: .
d_call: .
v_call: TRBV20-1
cdr3_nt: TGCAGTGCTCGTGGACTTAATTCCGATACGCAGTATTTT
cdr3_aa: CSARGLNSDTQYF

j_call: TRBJ2-7
clone_size: once
d_call: .
v_call: TRBV19
cdr3_nt: TGTGCCAGTAGTATAATAGACGGACCCTCCTACGAGCAGTACTTC
cdr3_aa: CASSIIDGPSYEQYF

j_call: TRBJ2-5
clone_size: .
d_call: .
v_call: TRBV20-1
cdr3_nt: TGCAGTGCCCAGGGAGGAGAGACCCAGTACTTC
cdr3_aa: CSAQGGETQYF

j_call: TRBJ2-2
clone_size: .
d_call: TRBD2
v_call: TRBV7-9
cdr3_nt: TGTGCCAGCAGCTTACTGGGACTAGCGGGGGCAAGAACCGGGGAGCTGTTTTTT
cdr3_aa: CASSLLGLAGARTGELFF

j_call: TRBJ2-3
clone_size: .
d_call: TRBD2
v_call: TRBV6-6
cdr3_nt: TGTGCCAGCAACTTAGCGGGTCACTTGAGCACAGATACGCAGTATTTT
cdr3_aa: CASNLAGHLSTDTQYF

j_call: TRBJ1-1
clone_size: few
d_call: .
v_call: TRBV11-2
cdr3_nt: TGTGCCAGCAGCGGCCTTAGGGTCACTGAAGCTTTCTTT
cdr3_aa: CASSGLRVTEAFF

j_call: TRBJ2-2
clone_size: .
d_call: TRBD2
v_call: TRBV25-1
cdr3_nt: TGTGCCAGCAGTGAGGCGGGGGGGCGGAAGAACACCGGGGAGCTGTTTTTT
cdr3_aa: CASSEAGGRKNTGELFF

j_call: TRBJ1-3
clone_size: .
d_call: TRBD1
v_call: TRBV7-2
cdr3_nt: TGTGCCAGCAGGAGGACAGGGATTGGAAACACCATATATTTT
cdr3_aa: CASRRTGIGNTIYF

j_call: TRBJ1-2
clone_size: .
d_call: .
v_call: TRBV15
cdr3_nt: TGTGCCACCAGCAGACACTCGGGGACCTCCTATGGCTACACCTTC
cdr3_aa: CATSRHSGTSYGYTF

j_call: TRBJ2-5
clone_size: .
d_call: .
v_call: TRBV7-2
cdr3_nt: TGTGCCAGCAGCTTATACTCCGGGACGACCCAAGAGACCCAGTACTTC
cdr3_aa: CASSLYSGTTQETQYF

j_call: TRBJ1-2
clone_size: .
d_call: .
v_call: TRBV4-3
cdr3_nt: TGCGCCAGCAGCCACTTTAGACAGAATCTTAACTATGGCTACACCTTC
cdr3_aa: CASSHFRQNLNYGYTF

j_call: TRBJ1-6
clone_size: .
d_call: .
v_call: TRBV4-1
cdr3_nt: TGCGCCAGCAGCCACTTGTACTCACCCCTCCACTTT
cdr3_aa: CASSHLYSPLHF

j_call: TRBJ1-1
clone_size: .
d_call: .
v_call: TRBV29-1
cdr3_nt: TGCAGCGTCGTGAAGGCAGGGATGAACACTGAAGCTTTCTTT
cdr3_aa: CSVVKAGMNTEAFF

j_call: TRBJ2-1
clone_size: .
d_call: .
v_call: TRBV27
cdr3_nt: TGTGCCAGCAGCCATCATTCGGGGGTTCCTTACAATGAGCAGTTCTTC
cdr3_aa: CASSHHSGVPYNEQFF

j_call: TRBJ1-2
clone_size: .
d_call: .
v_call: TRBV6-2/TRBV6-3
cdr3_nt: TGTGCCAGCAGAGACCTAGGGGCCGGGAATGGCTACACCTTC
cdr3_aa: CASRDLGAGNGYTF

j_call: TRBJ1-3
clone_size: .
d_call: .
v_call: TRBV12-3/TRBV12-4
cdr3_nt: TGTGCCAGCAGGCGGACAACTGCTGGAAACACCATATATTTT
cdr3_aa: CASRRTTAGNTIYF

j_call: TRBJ2-1
clone_size: .
d_call: TRBD2
v_call: TRBV20-1
cdr3_nt: TGCAGTGCTAGAGTTAGCGGGAGGGCCAGGGCCTACAATGAGCAGTTCTTC
cdr3_aa: CSARVSGRARAYNEQFF

j_call: TRBJ2-1
clone_size: .
d_call: TRBD1
v_call: TRBV20-1
cdr3_nt: TGCAGTGCTAGTCCCCGGGACAGGGGGGTCCTAGCCAGGTACAATGAGCAGTTCTTC
cdr3_aa: CSASPRDRGVLARYNEQFF

j_call: TRBJ1-2
clone_size: few
d_call: .
v_call: TRBV7-6
cdr3_nt: TGTGCCAGCAGCGCCCACCTAAAAGGCAGATCTAACTATGGCTACACCTTC
cdr3_aa: CASSAHLKGRSNYGYTF

j_call: TRBJ2-3
clone_size: few
d_call: .
v_call: TRBV6-2/TRBV6-3
cdr3_nt: TGTGCCAGCAGCCGTAGCCGGGTCCTTTTCACAGATACGCAGTATTTT
cdr3_aa: CASSRSRVLFTDTQYF

j_call: TRBJ2-6
clone_size: many
d_call: TRBD1
v_call: TRBV6-1
cdr3_nt: TGTGCCAGCAGTAAAAGACAGGGGGGGTTCTCTGGGGCCAACGTCCTGACTTTC
cdr3_aa: CASSKRQGGFSGANVLTF

j_call: TRBJ1-1
clone_size: many
d_call: .
v_call: TRBV7-6
cdr3_nt: TGTGCCAGCAGCCTAGGGGGGAATATGAACACTGAAGCTTTCTTT
cdr3_aa: CASSLGGNMNTEAFF

j_call: TRBJ2-7
clone_size: .
d_call: .
v_call: TRBV6-5
cdr3_nt: TGTGCGGTGGTGGAGCAGTACTTC
cdr3_aa: CAVVEQYF

j_call: TRBJ2-1
clone_size: .
d_call: TRBD2
v_call: TRBV2
cdr3_nt: TGTGCCAGCAGCTTGGGACTAGCGGGGGGAGTTGAGCAGTTCTTC
cdr3_aa: CASSLGLAGGVEQFF

j_call: TRBJ2-1
clone_size: .
d_call: .
v_call: TRBV7-2
cdr3_nt: TGTGCCAGCAGCTTAGTCGCGCGGCTCTCCTACAATGAGCAGTTCTTC
cdr3_aa: CASSLVARLSYNEQFF

j_call: TRBJ2-3
clone_size: .
d_call: .
v_call: TRBV5-1
cdr3_nt: TGCGCCAGCAGCCTATCCTGGTTAGATACGCAGTATTTT
cdr3_aa: CASSLSWLDTQYF

j_call: TRBJ1-4
clone_size: .
d_call: .
v_call: TRBV7-2
cdr3_nt: TGTGCCAGCAGCTGGACAGTTAATGAAAAACTGTTTTTT
cdr3_aa: CASSWTVNEKLFF

j_call: TRBJ2-1
clone_size: few
d_call: .
v_call: TRBV18
cdr3_nt: TGTGCCAGCTCACCACCGACCTGGTACAGGACCAATTTGAATGAGCAGTTCTTC
cdr3_aa: CASSPPTWYRTNLNEQFF